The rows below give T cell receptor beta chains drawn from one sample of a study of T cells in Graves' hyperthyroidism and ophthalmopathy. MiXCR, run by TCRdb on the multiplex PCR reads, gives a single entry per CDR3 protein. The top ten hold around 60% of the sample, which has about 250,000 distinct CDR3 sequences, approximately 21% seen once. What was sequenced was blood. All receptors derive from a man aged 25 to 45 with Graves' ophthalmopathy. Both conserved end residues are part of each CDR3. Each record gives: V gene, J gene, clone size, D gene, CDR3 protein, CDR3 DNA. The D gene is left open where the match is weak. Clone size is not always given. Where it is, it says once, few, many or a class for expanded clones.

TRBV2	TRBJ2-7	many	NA	CASSRDVSYEQYF	TGTGCCAGCAGCCGGGACGTCTCCTACGAGCAGTACTTC
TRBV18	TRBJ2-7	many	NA	CASSPLVSAARVEQYF	TGTGCCAGCTCACCTCTAGTGAGCGCGGCTCGGGTCGAGCAGTACTTC
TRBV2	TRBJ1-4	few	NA	CASSGARYNEKLFF	TGTGCCAGCAGTGGGGCCAGGTATAATGAAAAACTGTTTTTT
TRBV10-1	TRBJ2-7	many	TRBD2	CASSESGLNRPYEQYF	TGCGCCAGCAGTGAGTCGGGACTAAACCGGCCCTACGAGCAGTACTTC
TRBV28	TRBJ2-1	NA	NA	CASGVIRGGNEQFF	TGTGCCAGCGGAGTTATCAGAGGGGGAAATGAGCAGTTCTTC
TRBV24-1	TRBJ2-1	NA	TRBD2	CATSDFASASGINEQFF	TGTGCCACCAGTGATTTTGCGTCGGCTAGCGGGATCAATGAGCAGTTCTTC
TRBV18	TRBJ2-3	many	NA	CASSPSTGTSTDTQYF	TGTGCCAGCTCACCATCCACGGGTACTAGCACAGATACGCAGTATTTT
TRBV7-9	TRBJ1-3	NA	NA	CASSTRSSGNTIYF	TGTGCCAGCAGCACTAGATCCTCTGGAAACACCATATATTTT
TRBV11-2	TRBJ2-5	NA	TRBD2	CASSLGGGVGQETQYF	TGTGCCAGCAGCTTAGGGGGAGGGGTGGGCCAAGAGACCCAGTACTTC
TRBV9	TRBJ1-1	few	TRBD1	CASSLGQGQVNTEAFF	TGTGCCAGCAGCCTCGGACAGGGTCAGGTGAACACTGAAGCTTTCTTT
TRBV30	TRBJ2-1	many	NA	CAWRAALKSGYNEQFF	TGTGCCTGGAGGGCGGCGCTTAAGTCGGGTTACAATGAGCAGTTCTTC
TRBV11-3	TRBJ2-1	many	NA	CASTYSGDEQFF	TGTGCCAGCACCTACTCCGGCGATGAGCAGTTCTTC
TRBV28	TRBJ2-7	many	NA	CASSNTAGDSGTGEQYF	TGTGCCAGCAGCAACACTGCCGGCGACAGTGGGACGGGTGAGCAGTACTTC
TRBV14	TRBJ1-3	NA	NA	CASSQSRSGNTIYF	TGTGCCAGCAGCCAAAGTAGGTCTGGAAACACCATATATTTT
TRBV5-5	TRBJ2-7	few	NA	CASTPQPGGDTYEQYF	TGTGCCAGCACCCCGCAGCCCGGAGGGGATACCTACGAGCAGTACTTC
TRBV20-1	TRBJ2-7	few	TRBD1	CSATGTEDSYEQYF	TGCAGTGCAACCGGGACAGAGGACTCCTACGAGCAGTACTTC
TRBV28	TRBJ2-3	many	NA	CASRGSSRSQEDTQYF	TGTGCCAGTCGGGGGTCCAGCAGATCCCAGGAAGATACGCAGTATTTT
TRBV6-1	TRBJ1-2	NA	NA	CASRRIGQDYGYTF	TGTGCCAGCAGGCGGATAGGACAAGACTATGGCTACACCTTC
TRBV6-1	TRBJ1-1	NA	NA	CASRAGVAEAFF	TGTGCCAGCAGGGCAGGGGTGGCTGAAGCTTTCTTT
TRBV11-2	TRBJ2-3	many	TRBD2	CASSYRLADTDTQYF	TGTGCCAGCAGCTACAGACTAGCGGACACAGATACGCAGTATTTT
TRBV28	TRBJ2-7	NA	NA	CASSFNSAELSYEQYF	TGTGCCAGCAGTTTTAACAGCGCTGAACTCTCCTACGAGCAGTACTTC
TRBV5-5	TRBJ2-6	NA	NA	CASIGPAAGANVLTF	TGTGCCAGCATCGGACCGGCGGCTGGGGCCAACGTCCTGACTTTC
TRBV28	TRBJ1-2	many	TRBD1	CASSKPDRADLRGGYTF	TGTGCCAGCAGTAAACCGGACAGGGCTGACCTGAGAGGTGGCTACACCTTC
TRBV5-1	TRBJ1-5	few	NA	CASSLDGANSNQPQHF	TGCGCCAGCAGCTTGGACGGGGCTAATAGCAATCAGCCCCAGCATTTT
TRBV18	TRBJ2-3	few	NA	CASSLSLSTDTQYF	TGTGCCAGCTCATTGTCGTTAAGCACAGATACGCAGTATTTT
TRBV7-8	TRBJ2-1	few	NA	CASSPRGAGRTYNEQFF	TGTGCCAGCAGCCCCAGGGGAGCGGGGCGAACCTACAATGAGCAGTTCTTC
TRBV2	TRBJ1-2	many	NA	CASSELTGLGYTF	TGTGCCAGCAGTGAACTTACCGGGCTGGGCTACACCTTC
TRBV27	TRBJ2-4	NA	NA	CASSLGGPNYKNIQYF	TGTGCCAGCAGTTTAGGGGGTCCCAATTACAAAAACATTCAGTACTTC
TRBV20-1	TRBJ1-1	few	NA	CSARGVDENTEAFF	TGCAGTGCTAGAGGTGTAGACGAGAACACTGAAGCTTTCTTT
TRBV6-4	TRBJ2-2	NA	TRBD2	CASSMSGRGPGELFF	TGTGCCAGCAGTATGAGCGGGAGGGGGCCCGGGGAGCTGTTTTTT
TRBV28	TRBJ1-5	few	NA	CASSPLFQPQHF	TGTGCCAGCAGCCCTCTATTTCAGCCCCAGCATTTT
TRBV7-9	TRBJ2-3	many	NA	CASSREQGTQYF	TGTGCCAGCAGCCGAGAACAAGGCACGCAGTATTTT
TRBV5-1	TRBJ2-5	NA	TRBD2	CASSLSGRDPEAQYF	TGCGCCAGCAGCCTTAGCGGGAGAGACCCGGAGGCCCAGTACTTC
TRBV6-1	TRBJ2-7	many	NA	CASTLSRGGYEQYF	TGTGCCAGCACCTTGTCCCGTGGTGGCTACGAGCAGTACTTC
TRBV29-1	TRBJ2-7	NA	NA	CSVVFDSGKEQYF	TGCAGCGTTGTTTTCGACTCCGGGAAGGAGCAGTACTTC
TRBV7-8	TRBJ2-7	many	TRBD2	CASSATSGRAGEQYF	TGTGCCAGCAGCGCCACTAGCGGGAGGGCCGGCGAGCAGTACTTC
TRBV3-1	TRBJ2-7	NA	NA	CASSPRDTISYEQYF	TGTGCCAGCAGCCCCCGGGACACAATCTCCTACGAGCAGTACTTC
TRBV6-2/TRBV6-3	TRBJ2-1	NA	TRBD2	CASRSGTSASNEQFF	TGTGCCAGCAGATCCGGGACTAGCGCGAGCAATGAGCAGTTCTTC
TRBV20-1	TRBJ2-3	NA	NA	CSARQGFTDTQYF	TGCAGTGCTAGACAGGGGTTCACAGATACGCAGTATTTT
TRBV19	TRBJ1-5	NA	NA	CASSMLGLGPQHF	TGTGCCAGTAGTATGTTGGGGCTGGGGCCCCAGCATTTT
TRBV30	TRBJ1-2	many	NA	CAWSVLWGYTF	TGTGCCTGGAGTGTACTGTGGGGCTACACCTTC
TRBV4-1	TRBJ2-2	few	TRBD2	CASGLAGVGELFF	TGCGCCAGCGGACTAGCGGGAGTCGGGGAGCTGTTTTTT
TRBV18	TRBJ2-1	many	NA	CASFPGANYNEQFF	TGTGCCAGTTTTCCAGGGGCGAATTACAATGAGCAGTTCTTC
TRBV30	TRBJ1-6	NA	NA	CAWKWQGNSPLHF	TGTGCCTGGAAGTGGCAGGGAAATTCACCCCTCCACTTT
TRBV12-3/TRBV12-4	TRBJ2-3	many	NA	CASSLERRRHTDTQYF	TGTGCCAGCAGTTTAGAGCGGCGTAGACACACAGATACGCAGTATTTT
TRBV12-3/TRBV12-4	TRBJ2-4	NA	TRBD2	CASSSSGGTKNIQYF	TGTGCCAGCAGTTCTAGCGGGGGGACGAAAAACATTCAGTACTTC
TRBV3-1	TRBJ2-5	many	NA	CASSQGHSETQYF	TGTGCCAGCAGCCAAGGACATTCAGAGACCCAGTACTTC
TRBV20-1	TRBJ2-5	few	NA	CSAGRTGGEETQYF	TGCAGTGCTGGCAGGACCGGGGGAGAGGAGACCCAGTACTTC
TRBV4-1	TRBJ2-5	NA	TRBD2	CASSQDVAGGQETQYF	TGCGCCAGCAGCCAAGATGTGGCGGGAGGGCAAGAGACCCAGTACTTC
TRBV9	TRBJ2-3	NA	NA	CASSVEETEWGTDTQYF	TGTGCCAGCAGCGTAGAGGAGACGGAGTGGGGCACAGATACGCAGTATTTT
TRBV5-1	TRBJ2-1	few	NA	CASSFAGTVYNEQFF	TGCGCCAGCAGTTTTGCGGGAACGGTCTACAATGAGCAGTTCTTC